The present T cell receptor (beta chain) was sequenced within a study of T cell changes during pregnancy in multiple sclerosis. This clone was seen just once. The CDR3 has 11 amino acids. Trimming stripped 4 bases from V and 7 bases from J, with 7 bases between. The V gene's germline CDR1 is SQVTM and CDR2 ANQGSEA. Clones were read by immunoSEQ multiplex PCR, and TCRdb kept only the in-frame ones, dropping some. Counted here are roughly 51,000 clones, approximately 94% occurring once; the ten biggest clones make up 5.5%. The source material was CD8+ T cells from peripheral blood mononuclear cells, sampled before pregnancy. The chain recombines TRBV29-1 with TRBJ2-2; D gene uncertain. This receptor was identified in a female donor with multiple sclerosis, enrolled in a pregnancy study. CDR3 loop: CSVARFGELFF. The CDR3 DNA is TGCAGCGTTGCCAGGTTCGGGGAGCTGTTTTTT.